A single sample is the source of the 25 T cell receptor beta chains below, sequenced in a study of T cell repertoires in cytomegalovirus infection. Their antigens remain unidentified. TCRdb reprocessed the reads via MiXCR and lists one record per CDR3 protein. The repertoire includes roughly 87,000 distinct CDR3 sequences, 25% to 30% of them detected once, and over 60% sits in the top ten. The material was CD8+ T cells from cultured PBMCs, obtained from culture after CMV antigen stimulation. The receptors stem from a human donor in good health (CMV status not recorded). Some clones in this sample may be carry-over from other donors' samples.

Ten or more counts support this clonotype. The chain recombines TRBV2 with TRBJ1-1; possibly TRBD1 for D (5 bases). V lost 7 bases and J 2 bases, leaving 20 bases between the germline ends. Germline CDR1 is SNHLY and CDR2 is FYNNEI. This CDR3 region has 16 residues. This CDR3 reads CASTPLSGGFNTEAFF. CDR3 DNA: TGTGCCAGCACCCCCCTCTCCGGGGGGTTTAACACTGAAGCTTTCTTT.

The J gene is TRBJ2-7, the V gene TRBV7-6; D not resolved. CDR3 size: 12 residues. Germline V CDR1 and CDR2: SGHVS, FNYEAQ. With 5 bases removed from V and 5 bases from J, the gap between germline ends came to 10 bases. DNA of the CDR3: TGTGCCAGCAGCCCCCCTGGGGACGAGCAGTACTTC. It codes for CASSPPGDEQYF.

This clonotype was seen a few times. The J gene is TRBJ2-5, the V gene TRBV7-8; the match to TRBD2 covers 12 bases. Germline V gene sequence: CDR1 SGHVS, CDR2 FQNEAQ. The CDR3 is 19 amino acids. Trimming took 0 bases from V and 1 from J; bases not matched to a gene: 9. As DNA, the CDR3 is TGTGCCAGCAGCTTAGCTGGGCTAGCGGGGGGGAAAGTCCAAGAGACCCAGTACTTC. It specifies CASSLAGLAGGKVQETQYF. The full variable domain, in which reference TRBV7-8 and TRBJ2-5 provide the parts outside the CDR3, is GAGVSQSPRYKVAKRGQDVALRCDPISGHVSLFWYQQALGQGPEFLTYFQNEAQLDKSGLPSDRFFAERPEGSVSTLKIQRTQQEDSAVYLCASSLAGLAGGKVQETQYFGPGTRLLVL.

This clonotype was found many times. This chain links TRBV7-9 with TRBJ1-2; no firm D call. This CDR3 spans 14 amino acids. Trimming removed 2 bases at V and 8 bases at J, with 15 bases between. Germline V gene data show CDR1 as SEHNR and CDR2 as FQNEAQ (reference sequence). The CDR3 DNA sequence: TGTGCCAGCAGCTTAAATATTGGGGATAGAGGCTACACCTTC. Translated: CASSLNIGDRGYTF.

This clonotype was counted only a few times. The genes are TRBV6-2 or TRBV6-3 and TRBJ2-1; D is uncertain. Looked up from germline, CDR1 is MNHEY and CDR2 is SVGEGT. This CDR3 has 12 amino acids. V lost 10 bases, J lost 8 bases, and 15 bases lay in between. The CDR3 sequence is CATCCRVDEQFF. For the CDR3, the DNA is TGTGCCACCTGCTGTCGAGTCGATGAGCAGTTCTTC.

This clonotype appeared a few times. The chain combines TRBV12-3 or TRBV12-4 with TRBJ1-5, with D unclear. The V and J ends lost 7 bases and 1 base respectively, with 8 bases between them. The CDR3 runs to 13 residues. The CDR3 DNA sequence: TGTGCCAGCATGGACCGAAGCAATCAGCCCCAGCATTTT. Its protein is CASMDRSNQPQHF.

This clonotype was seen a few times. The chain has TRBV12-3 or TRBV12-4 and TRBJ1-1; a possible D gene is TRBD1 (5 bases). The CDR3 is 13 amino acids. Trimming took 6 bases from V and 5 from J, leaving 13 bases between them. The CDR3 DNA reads TGTGCCAGCAGATCCGGGGGTGGGACTGAAGCTTTCTTT. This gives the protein CASRSGGGTEAFF.

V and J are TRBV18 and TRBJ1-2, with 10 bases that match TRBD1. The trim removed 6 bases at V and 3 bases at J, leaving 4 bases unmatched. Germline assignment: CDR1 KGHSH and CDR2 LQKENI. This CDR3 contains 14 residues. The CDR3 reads CASSPGTGDYGYTF. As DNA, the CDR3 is TGTGCCAGCTCGCCCGGGACAGGGGACTATGGCTACACCTTC.

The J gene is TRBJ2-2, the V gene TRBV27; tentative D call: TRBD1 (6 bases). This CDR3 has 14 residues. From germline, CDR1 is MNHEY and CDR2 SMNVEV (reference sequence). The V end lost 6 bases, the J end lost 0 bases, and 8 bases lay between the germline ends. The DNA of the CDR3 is TGTGCCAGCAGACAGGGACCGAACACCGGGGAGCTGTTTTTT. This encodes CASRQGPNTGELFF.

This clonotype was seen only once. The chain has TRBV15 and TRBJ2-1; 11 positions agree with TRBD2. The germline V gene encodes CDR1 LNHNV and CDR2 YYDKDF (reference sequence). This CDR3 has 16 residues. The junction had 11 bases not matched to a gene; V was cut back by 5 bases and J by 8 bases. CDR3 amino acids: CATSLRSSGGKYEQFF. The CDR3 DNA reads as TGTGCCACCAGCCTGAGGTCTAGCGGGGGGAAGTATGAGCAGTTCTTC.

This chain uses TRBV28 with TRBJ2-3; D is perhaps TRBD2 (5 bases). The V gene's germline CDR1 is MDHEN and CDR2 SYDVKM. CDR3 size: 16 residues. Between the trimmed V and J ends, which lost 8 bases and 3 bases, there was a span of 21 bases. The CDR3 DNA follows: TGTGCCAGCGCCCTCCGACCAGCGACGGGAACAGATACGCAGTATTTT. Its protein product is CASALRPATGTDTQYF.

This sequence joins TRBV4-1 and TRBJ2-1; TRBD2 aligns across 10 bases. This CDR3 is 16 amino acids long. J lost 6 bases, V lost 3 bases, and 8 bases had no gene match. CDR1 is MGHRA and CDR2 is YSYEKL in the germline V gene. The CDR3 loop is CASSQALAGASNEQFF. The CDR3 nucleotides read TGCGCCAGCAGCCAGGCCCTAGCGGGGGCCAGCAATGAGCAGTTCTTC.

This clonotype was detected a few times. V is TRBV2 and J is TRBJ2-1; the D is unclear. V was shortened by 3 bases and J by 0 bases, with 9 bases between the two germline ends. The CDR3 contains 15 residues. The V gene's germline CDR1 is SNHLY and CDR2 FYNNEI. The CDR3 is CASSDSSPSYNEQFF. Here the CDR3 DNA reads TGTGCCAGCAGTGATTCATCCCCCTCCTACAATGAGCAGTTCTTC.

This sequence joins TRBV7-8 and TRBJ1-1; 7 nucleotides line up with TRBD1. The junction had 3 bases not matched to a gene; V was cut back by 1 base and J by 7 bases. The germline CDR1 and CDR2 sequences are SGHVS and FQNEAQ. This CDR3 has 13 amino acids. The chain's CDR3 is CASSLEWTGEAFF. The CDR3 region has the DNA TGTGCCAGCAGCTTAGAATGGACAGGTGAAGCTTTCTTT.

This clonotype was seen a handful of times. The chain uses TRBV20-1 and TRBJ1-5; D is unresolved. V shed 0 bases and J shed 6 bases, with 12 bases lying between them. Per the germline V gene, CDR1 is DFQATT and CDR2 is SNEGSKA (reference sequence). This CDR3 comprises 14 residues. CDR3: CSARDPVDRQPQHF. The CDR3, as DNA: TGCAGTGCTAGAGATCCCGTAGATCGTCAGCCCCAGCATTTT.

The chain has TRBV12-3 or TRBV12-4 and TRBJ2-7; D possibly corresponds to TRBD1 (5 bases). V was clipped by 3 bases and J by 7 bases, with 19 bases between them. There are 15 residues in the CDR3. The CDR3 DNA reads TGTGCCAGCAGTTTTGGGGTCAGGGTGGGGCCAGAGCAGTACTTC. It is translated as CASSFGVRVGPEQYF.

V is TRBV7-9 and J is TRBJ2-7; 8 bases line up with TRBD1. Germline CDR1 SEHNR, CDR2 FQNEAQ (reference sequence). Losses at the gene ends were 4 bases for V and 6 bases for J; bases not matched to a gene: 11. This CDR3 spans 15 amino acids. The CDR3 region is CASSSRRDRPFEQYF. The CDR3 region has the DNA TGTGCCAGCAGCTCAAGGAGGGACAGGCCGTTCGAGCAGTACTTC.

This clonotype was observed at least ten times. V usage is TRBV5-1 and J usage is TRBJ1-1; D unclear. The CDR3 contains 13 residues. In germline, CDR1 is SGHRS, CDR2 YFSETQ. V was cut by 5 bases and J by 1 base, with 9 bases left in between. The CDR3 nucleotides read TGCGCCAGCAGGTCCAGCCCGAACACTGAAGCTTTCTTT. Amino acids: CASRSSPNTEAFF.

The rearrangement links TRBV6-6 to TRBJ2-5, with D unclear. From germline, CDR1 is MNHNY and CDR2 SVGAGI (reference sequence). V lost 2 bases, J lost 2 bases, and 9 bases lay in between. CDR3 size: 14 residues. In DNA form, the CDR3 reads TGTGCCAGCAGTTACATTACATCACAAGAGACCCAGTACTTC. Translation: CASSYITSQETQYF.

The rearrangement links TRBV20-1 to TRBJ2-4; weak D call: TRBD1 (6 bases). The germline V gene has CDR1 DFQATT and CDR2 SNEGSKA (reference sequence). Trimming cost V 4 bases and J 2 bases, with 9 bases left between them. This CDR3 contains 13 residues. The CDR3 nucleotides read TGCAGTGCTAATACAGGGACCAAAAACATTCAGTACTTC. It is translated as CSANTGTKNIQYF.

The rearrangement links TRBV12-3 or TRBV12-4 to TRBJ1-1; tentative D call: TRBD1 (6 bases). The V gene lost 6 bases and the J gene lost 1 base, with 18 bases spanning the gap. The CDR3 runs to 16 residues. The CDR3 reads CASSPAGVGGNTEAFF. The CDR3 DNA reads TGTGCCAGCAGCCCCGCAGGGGTTGGGGGGAACACTGAAGCTTTCTTT.

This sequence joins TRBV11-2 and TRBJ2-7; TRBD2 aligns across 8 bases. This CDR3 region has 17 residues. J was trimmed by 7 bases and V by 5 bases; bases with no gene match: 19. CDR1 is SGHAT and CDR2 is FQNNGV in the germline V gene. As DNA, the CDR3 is TGTGCCAGCAGCCCGAGTTGGGTAGCGGGACCCCTTGAGGAGCAGTACTTC. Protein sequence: CASSPSWVAGPLEEQYF.

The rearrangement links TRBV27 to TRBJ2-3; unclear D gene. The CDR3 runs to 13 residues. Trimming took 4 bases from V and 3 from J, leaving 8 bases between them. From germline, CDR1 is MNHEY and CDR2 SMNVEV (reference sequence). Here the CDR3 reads CASSSITTDTQYF. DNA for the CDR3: TGTGCCAGCAGTTCCATTACGACAGATACGCAGTATTTT.

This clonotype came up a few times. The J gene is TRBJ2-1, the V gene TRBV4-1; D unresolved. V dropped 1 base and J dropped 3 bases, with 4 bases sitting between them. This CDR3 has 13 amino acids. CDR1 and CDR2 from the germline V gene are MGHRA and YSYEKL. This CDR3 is CASSQGVYNEQFF. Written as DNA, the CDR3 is TGCGCCAGCAGCCAAGGGGTCTACAATGAGCAGTTCTTC.

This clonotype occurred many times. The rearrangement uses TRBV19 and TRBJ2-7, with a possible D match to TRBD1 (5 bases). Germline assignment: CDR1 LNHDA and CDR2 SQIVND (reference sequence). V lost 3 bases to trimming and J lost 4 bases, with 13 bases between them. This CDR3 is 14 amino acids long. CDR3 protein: CASSMQGTIYEQYF. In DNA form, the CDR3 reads TGTGCCAGTAGTATGCAGGGAACTATTTACGAGCAGTACTTC. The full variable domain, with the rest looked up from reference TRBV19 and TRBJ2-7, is DGGITQSPKYLFRKEGQNVTLSCEQNLNHDAMYWYRQDPGQGLRLIYYSQIVNDFQKGDIAEGYSVSREKKESFPLTVTSAQKNPTAFYLCASSMQGTIYEQYFGPGTRLTVT.